Listed below are T cell receptor beta chains from one sample, sequenced in a study of cytomegalovirus exposure and HLA in healthy donors. TCRdb's copy holds only in-frame clones and misses some; the assay was immunoSEQ multiplex PCR. Among over 150,000 clones listed, 75% to 85% were seen once. What was sequenced was PBMCs. These receptors were collected from a woman aged 50 to 65 in good health and CMV-seropositive. Both conserved end residues are part of each CDR3. D genes are given only for firm matches. Some rows have no size entry. The others give once, few or many, or a class for an expanded clone.

V	J	D	size	DNA	CDR3
TRBV12-5	TRBJ2-1	-	-	TGTGCTAGTGGTCAAAGATTAGCCGATGAGCAGTTCTTC	CASGQRLADEQFF
TRBV19	TRBJ1-5	TRBD1	-	TGTGCCAGTGAACAGGGGCGTGGGCAGCCCCAGCATTTT	CASEQGRGQPQHF
TRBV6-6	TRBJ1-6	-	once	TGTGCCAGCCGCCCCACGGGCTCCTATAATTCACCCCTCCACTTT	CASRPTGSYNSPLHF
TRBV9	TRBJ2-1	TRBD2	few	TGTGCCAGCAGCGTAGGGGCCGGGGGGGCCTCCTACAATGAGCAGTTCTTC	CASSVGAGGASYNEQFF
TRBV5-1	TRBJ2-7	TRBD1	-	TGCGCCAGCAGCTTTTCCAGGGGGTACTACGAGCAGTACTTC	CASSFSRGYYEQYF
TRBV5-4	TRBJ1-1	-	-	TGTGCCAGCAGCTTTTGGGGCTGGGATGCCACTGAAGCTTTCTTT	CASSFWGWDATEAFF
TRBV6-5	TRBJ1-2	TRBD1	few	TGTGCCAGCAGTTATGACAGGGTAGATAGTGGGGGCTACACCTTC	CASSYDRVDSGGYTF
TRBV9	TRBJ1-2	-	-	TGTGCCAGCAGCGTAGGGGGGAGGGTGAACTATGGCTACACCTTC	CASSVGGRVNYGYTF
TRBV6-5	TRBJ1-6	-	-	TGTGCCAGCAGTAGCGGGCCTAAACCTTCACCCCTCCACTTT	CASSSGPKPSPLHF
TRBV7-7	TRBJ1-1	TRBD1	-	TGTGCTAGCAGCCGAGACAGGGGAGCTGAAGCTTTCTTT	CASSRDRGAEAFF
TRBV9	TRBJ1-5	-	-	TGTGCCAGCAGCGTACAGGGAGGTAGTCAGCCCCAGCATTTT	CASSVQGGSQPQHF
TRBV18	TRBJ2-7	-	few	TGTGCCAGCTCACCTAGGCAGGGTACCTACGAGCAGTACTTC	CASSPRQGTYEQYF
TRBV6-5	TRBJ2-2	-	-	TGTGCCAGCAGGCAACAGAACACCGGGGAGCTGTTTTTT	CASRQQNTGELFF
TRBV7-6	TRBJ2-5	-	-	TGTGCCAGCAGCTCTAAAGGATGGGGTAGTAGGGGGGAGACCCAGTACTTC	CASSSKGWGSRGETQYF
TRBV5-6	TRBJ1-1	TRBD1	-	TGTGCCAGCAGCTCCAGGGGGCGGTTGAACACTGAAGCTTTCTTT	CASSSRGRLNTEAFF
TRBV5-6	TRBJ2-1	TRBD1	-	TGTGCCAGCACCACAAAGGGGGCCTCCTACAATGAGCAGTTCTTC	CASTTKGASYNEQFF
TRBV6-5	TRBJ1-6	-	-	TGTGCCAGCAGGGCCGGGACTTCGAATTCACCCCTCCACTTT	CASRAGTSNSPLHF
TRBV10-3	TRBJ2-1	TRBD1	-	TGTGCCATCAGGCCGGGACAGGGTAGCGATGAGCAGTTCTTC	CAIRPGQGSDEQFF
TRBV27	TRBJ1-5	-	once	TGTGCCAGCAGTTTAATGCAGGGGAGTCAGCCCCAGCATTTT	CASSLMQGSQPQHF
TRBV5-6	TRBJ1-2	-	-	TGTGCCAGCAGTTTTGGACAGCAGAATGGCTACACCTTC	CASSFGQQNGYTF
TRBV19	TRBJ2-5	-	-	TGTGCCAGTAGTGCTCCCTTAATGGGGGCCAACCAAGAGACCCAGTACTTC	CASSAPLMGANQETQYF
TRBV6-1	TRBJ2-6	TRBD2	-	TGTGCCAGCAGTGAAGTGACTAGCGGGGTCCGGGCCAACGTCCTGACTTTC	CASSEVTSGVRANVLTF
TRBV6-1	TRBJ1-5	-	once	TGTGCCAGCAGTGAAGCGGGACAAGTGGGTCAGCCCCAGCATTTT	CASSEAGQVGQPQHF
TRBV6-5	TRBJ1-2	-	-	TGTGCCAGCAGTTACTCCCAGGGGAGTGGCTACACCTTC	CASSYSQGSGYTF
TRBV7-9	TRBJ2-7	TRBD1	-	TGTGCCAGCAGCTTAGCAGGGGGCAGTAACTACGAGCAGTACTTC	CASSLAGGSNYEQYF
TRBV5-1	TRBJ2-7	TRBD1	-	TGCGCCAGCAGCTTTGGGACAGGGGGCCACGAGCAGTACTTC	CASSFGTGGHEQYF
TRBV5-6	TRBJ2-5	TRBD1	once	TGTGCCAGCAGCTTCGGACAGGGGCTTCCAGAGACCCAGTACTTC	CASSFGQGLPETQYF
TRBV11-2	TRBJ2-5	-	-	TGTGCCAGCAGCTTAGATCCGGGGGAGGAGACCCAGTACTTC	CASSLDPGEETQYF
TRBV7-9	TRBJ2-1	TRBD2	-	TGTGCCAGCAGCTTATACTTAAGGGGTCTAGCGGGGGGGAATGAGCAGTTCTTC	CASSLYLRGLAGGNEQFF
TRBV30	TRBJ2-7	TRBD1	once	TGTGCCTGGAGTCCTGGACAGGGGCAGTACTTC	CAWSPGQGQYF
TRBV1	TRBJ2-3	-	once	TGCACCAGCAGCTTCTCCGGGGGGCAAAGTACGCAGTATTTT	CTSSFSGGQSTQYF
TRBV4-2	TRBJ2-3	-	-	TGTGCCAGCAGCCAAGAAAATAGTGGGGGGGCCAAAGATACGCAGTATTTT	CASSQENSGGAKDTQYF
TRBV5-1	TRBJ2-3	-	-	TGCGCCAGCAGCTTGGGGGGGCAACGCACAGATACGCAGTATTTT	CASSLGGQRTDTQYF
TRBV5-6	TRBJ1-3	TRBD1	-	TGTGCCAGCAGCTCCACAGGGGCTGGAAACACCATATATTTT	CASSSTGAGNTIYF
TRBV6-1	TRBJ2-7	-	-	TGTGCCAGCAGTGAAGAGGAAGGGGCCTACGAGCAGTACTTC	CASSEEEGAYEQYF
TRBV6-1	TRBJ2-1	-	-	TGTGCCAGCAGTGAAGCGCGGGCTGATGAGCAGTTCTTC	CASSEARADEQFF
TRBV5-4	TRBJ1-4	TRBD1	-	TGTGCCAGCAGCTGGACAGGGAATGAAAAACTGTTTTTT	CASSWTGNEKLFF
TRBV10-3	TRBJ2-7	TRBD1	-	TGTGCCATCAGTGAGGGTGGACAGGGTATTTACGAGCAGTACTTC	CAISEGGQGIYEQYF
TRBV19	TRBJ2-1	TRBD2	-	TGTGCCAGTAGTATAGGACTAGCGGGGGGGCCACCAAAGTTCTTC	CASSIGLAGGPPKFF
TRBV11-1	TRBJ2-7	TRBD1	-	TGTGCCAGCAGCTTGGGACAGGTTCGCTCCTACGAGCAGTACTTC	CASSLGQVRSYEQYF
TRBV7-9	TRBJ2-2	TRBD2	-	TGTGCCAGCAGCTCCCGGACGGGGGGGCCCGGGGAGCTGTTTTTT	CASSSRTGGPGELFF
TRBV14	TRBJ2-5	TRBD1	-	TGTGCCAGCAGCCAAGGTCGCTTTAAGGGGACAGGGGGATACCAAGAGACCCAGTACTTC	CASSQGRFKGTGGYQETQYF
TRBV5-8	TRBJ1-1	-	-	TGTGCCAGCAGCCAATTTTACAGGGATGCTGAAGCTTTCTTT	CASSQFYRDAEAFF
TRBV5-6	TRBJ2-3	TRBD2	-	TGTGCCAGCAGTCCTACGGGACTAGCGGGGAACACAGATACGCAGTATTTT	CASSPTGLAGNTDTQYF
TRBV11-2	TRBJ2-7	TRBD1	few	TGTGCCAGCAGCAGTGGGGACAGTCCCTACGAGCAGTACTTC	CASSSGDSPYEQYF
TRBV7-9	TRBJ1-1	-	-	TGTGCCAGCAGCTTAGCAGGGAGATCGACTGAAGCTTTCTTT	CASSLAGRSTEAFF
TRBV19	TRBJ2-2	-	-	TGTGCCAGTAGTATAGTTCTCCTTACCGGGGAGCTGTTTTTT	CASSIVLLTGELFF
TRBV30	TRBJ2-7	-	-	TGTGCCTGGAGTGTCTCTCCCTACGAGCAGTACTTC	CAWSVSPYEQYF
TRBV5-1	TRBJ2-3	-	-	TGCGCCAGCAGCTTGTTAGCGACTAGCACAGATACGCAGTATTTT	CASSLLATSTDTQYF
TRBV7-9	TRBJ1-1	-	once	TGTGCCAGCAGCTTATTGAGGGTTCGGGGCACTGAAGCTTTCTTT	CASSLLRVRGTEAFF
TRBV19	TRBJ1-4	-	-	TGTGCCAGTAGTATAGTTAGGACAGCGACGAATGAAAAACTGTTTTTT	CASSIVRTATNEKLFF
TRBV5-4	TRBJ2-2	TRBD1	-	TGTGCCAGCAGCTATGTGACAGGGGACACCGGGGAGCTGTTTTTT	CASSYVTGDTGELFF
TRBV6-1	TRBJ1-5	-	-	TGTGCCAGCAGTGCGCAGGGTGGGCAGCCCCAGCATTTT	CASSAQGGQPQHF
TRBV27	TRBJ2-2	-	-	TGTGCCAGCAGTTTGGAGGGGTGGGGTCCCGGGGAGCTGTTTTTT	CASSLEGWGPGELFF
TRBV7-6	TRBJ2-1	TRBD1	-	TGTGCCAGTGCAGGGACAGGTTACAATGAGCAGTTCTTC	CASAGTGYNEQFF
TRBV6-1	TRBJ2-5	TRBD1	-	TGTGCCAGCAGTAATGGACAGGATCCCCAAGAGACCCAGTACTTC	CASSNGQDPQETQYF
TRBV7-8	TRBJ2-2	-	-	TGTGCCAGCAGCTTAGGCCTAGCGAGCACCGGGGAGCTGTTTTTT	CASSLGLASTGELFF
TRBV18	TRBJ1-6	-	-	TGTGCCAGCTCAAGCTCGGTCCGACAGAGGAATTCACCCCTCCACTTT	CASSSSVRQRNSPLHF
TRBV11-2	TRBJ2-7	-	-	TGTGCCAGCAGCTTAGGTAGGCTAGAGATGAGCGGAAGCTACGAGCAGTACTTC	CASSLGRLEMSGSYEQYF
TRBV19	TRBJ1-1	TRBD1	-	TGTGCCAGTAGTCCTAGATCCGGGACAGGGGGCGCCGACACTGAAGCTTTCTTT	CASSPRSGTGGADTEAFF